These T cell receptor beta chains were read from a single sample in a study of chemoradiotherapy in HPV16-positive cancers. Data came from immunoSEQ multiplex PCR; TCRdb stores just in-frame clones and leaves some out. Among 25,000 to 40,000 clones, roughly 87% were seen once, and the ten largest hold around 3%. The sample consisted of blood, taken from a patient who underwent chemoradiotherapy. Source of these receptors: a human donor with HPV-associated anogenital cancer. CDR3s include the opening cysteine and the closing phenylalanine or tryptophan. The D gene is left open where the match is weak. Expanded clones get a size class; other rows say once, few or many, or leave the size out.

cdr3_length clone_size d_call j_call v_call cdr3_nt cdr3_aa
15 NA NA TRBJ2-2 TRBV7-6 TGTGCCAGCAGCTTAGTATCAGTTAACACCGGGGAGCTGTTTTTT CASSLVSVNTGELFF
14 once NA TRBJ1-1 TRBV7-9 TGTGCCAGCAGCCTCCGGGCCAGGAACACTGAAGCTTTCTTT CASSLRARNTEAFF
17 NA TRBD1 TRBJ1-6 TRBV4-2 TGTGCCAGCAGCCAATTACCACAGGGGCCAACAAGGTCACCCCTCCACTTT CASSQLPQGPTRSPLHF
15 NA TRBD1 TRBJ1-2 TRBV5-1 TGCGCCAGCAGCTTGGTACAGGGGTGGGACTATGGCTACACCTTC CASSLVQGWDYGYTF
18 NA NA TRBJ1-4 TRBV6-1 TGTGCCAGCAGTGATGGAAACGCCGGGCGGAGTGGGGCTGAAAAACTGTTTTTT CASSDGNAGRSGAEKLFF
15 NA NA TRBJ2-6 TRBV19 TGTGCCAGTACTGATCGGGGCTCTGGGGCCAACGTCCTGACTTTC CASTDRGSGANVLTF
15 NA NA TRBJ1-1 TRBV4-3 TGCGCCAGCAGCCAAGACAGGGGTATGAACACTGAAGCTTTCTTT CASSQDRGMNTEAFF
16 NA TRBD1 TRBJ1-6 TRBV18 TGTGCCAGCTCACCCACATCATCGGGACAGGGGTCACCCCTCCACTTT CASSPTSSGQGSPLHF
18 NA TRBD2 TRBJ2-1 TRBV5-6 TGTGCCAGCAGCTTGGGACTAGCGGGAGTAGGACTGTATCCTGAGCAGTTCTTC CASSLGLAGVGLYPEQFF
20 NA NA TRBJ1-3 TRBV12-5 TGTGCTAGTGGTTTGGATCTCCTGCTCTCGGGGCCTTTCTCTGGAAACACCATATATTTT CASGLDLLLSGPFSGNTIYF
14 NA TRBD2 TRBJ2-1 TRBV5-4 TGTGCCAGCAGCTTTCGGGGGGGTACCTATGAGCAGTTCTTC CASSFRGGTYEQFF
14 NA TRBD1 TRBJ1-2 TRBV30 TGTGCCTGGAGTGAGGGGACAGATATATATGGCTACACCTTC CAWSEGTDIYGYTF
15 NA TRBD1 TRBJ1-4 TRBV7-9 TGTGCCAGCAGCTTGGGACAGGGCGTTAATGAAAAACTGTTTTTT CASSLGQGVNEKLFF
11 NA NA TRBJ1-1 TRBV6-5 TGTGCCACCGCCCGGGCTGCTGAAGCTTTCTTT CATARAAEAFF
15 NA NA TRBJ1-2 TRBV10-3 TGTGCCATCAGTGAGTCGATAAACACAAACTATGGCTACACCTTC CAISESINTNYGYTF
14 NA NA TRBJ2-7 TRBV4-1 TGCGCCAGCAGCCAAGCAGGAGGGGGGAGCGAGCAGTACTTC CASSQAGGGSEQYF
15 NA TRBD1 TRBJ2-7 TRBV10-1 TGCGCCAGCAGTAGCAGGACAGGGATTCCCTACGAGCAGTACTTC CASSSRTGIPYEQYF
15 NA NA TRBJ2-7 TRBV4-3 TGCGCCAGCAGCCAAGATCCCGACACTGCCTACGAGCAGTACTTC CASSQDPDTAYEQYF
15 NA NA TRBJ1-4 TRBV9 TGTGCCAGCAGCGTAGAAGGGAAGGTCAATGAAAAACTGTTTTTT CASSVEGKVNEKLFF
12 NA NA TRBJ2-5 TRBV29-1 TGCAGCGTTGAAAAGGGGTCAGAGACCCAGTACTTC CSVEKGSETQYF
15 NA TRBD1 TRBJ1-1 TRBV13 TGTGCCAGCAGCCCCTTGGACAGGGGAAACACTGAAGCTTTCTTT CASSPLDRGNTEAFF
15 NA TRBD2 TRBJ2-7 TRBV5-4 TGTGCCAGCAGCTTAGCGGGGCTGAGCTCCTACGAGCAGTACTTC CASSLAGLSSYEQYF
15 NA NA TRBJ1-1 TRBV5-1 TGCGCCAGCAGCTTGGATTCGGGGATGAACACTGAAGCTTTCTTT CASSLDSGMNTEAFF
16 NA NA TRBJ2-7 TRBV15 TGTGCCACCAGCAGAGAAGACGGAAGGCGACCCTACGAGCAGTACTTC CATSREDGRRPYEQYF
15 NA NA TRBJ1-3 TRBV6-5 TGTGCCAGCAGTTACTCAGGGCCCGGAGGAAACACCATATATTTT CASSYSGPGGNTIYF
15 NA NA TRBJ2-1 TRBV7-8 TGTGCCAGCAGCTTAAGCCCCAACACCCGCAATGAGCAGTTCTTC CASSLSPNTRNEQFF
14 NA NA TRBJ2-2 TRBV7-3 TGTGCCAGCAGCTTAGCAGACAGGACGAGGGAGCTGTTTTTT CASSLADRTRELFF
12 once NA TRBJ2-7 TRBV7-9 TGTGCCAGCAGCCGGGCCCCTCACGAGCAGTACTTC CASSRAPHEQYF
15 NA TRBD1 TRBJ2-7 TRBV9 TGTGCCAGCAGCGTAGGGACAGGGGGTCCCTACGAGCAGTACTTC CASSVGTGGPYEQYF
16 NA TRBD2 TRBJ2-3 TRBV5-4 TGTGCCAGCGGATACGGGACTAGTGGGAGAACAGATACGCAGTATTTT CASGYGTSGRTDTQYF
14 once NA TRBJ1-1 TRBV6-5 TGTGCCAGCAGTTACCGGAGGGTGGGCACTGAAGCTTTCTTT CASSYRRVGTEAFF
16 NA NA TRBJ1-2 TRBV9 TGTGCCAGCAGCACCCGCCCCCGTACAGGTAACTATGGCTACACCTTC CASSTRPRTGNYGYTF
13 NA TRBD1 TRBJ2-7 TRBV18 TGTGCCAGCTCTGGGGACAGGGCCTACGAGCAGTACTTC CASSGDRAYEQYF
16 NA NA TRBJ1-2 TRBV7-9 TGTGCCAGCAGTTTAGGTCGGATAGGATCTAACTATGGCTACACCTTC CASSLGRIGSNYGYTF
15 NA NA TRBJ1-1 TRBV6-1 TGTGCCAGCAGTCCCATCGGAGGGATGAACACTGAAGCTTTCTTT CASSPIGGMNTEAFF
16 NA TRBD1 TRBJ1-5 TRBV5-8 TGTGCCAGCAGCTCCGGGACAGGGAATAGCAATCAGCCCCAGCATTTT CASSSGTGNSNQPQHF
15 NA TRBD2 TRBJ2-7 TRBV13 TGTGCCAGCAGCTTAGGGTCTAGCGGGGGTAACGAGCAGTACTTC CASSLGSSGGNEQYF